This T cell receptor beta chain came from a study of cytomegalovirus exposure and HLA in healthy donors. Germline loops: CDR1 SEHNR, CDR2 FQNEAQ (reference sequence). The V gene end was trimmed by 4 bases and the J gene end by 5 bases; junction bases not matched to a gene: 3. The CDR3 covers 14 residues. The PCR employed 60 Vbeta primers together with 13 Jbeta primers. Sequencing used immunoSEQ multiplex PCR; TCRdb keeps in-frame clones, though not all of them. This table has 40,000 or so clones, about 66% appearing once. V is TRBV7-9 and J is TRBJ2-5; TRBD2 aligns across 11 bases. Sequenced: PBMCs. This sequence originates from a middle-aged man in good health and CMV-seropositive. CDR3 protein: CASSSTSGVETQYF. The CDR3 region has the DNA TGTGCCAGCAGCTCGACTAGCGGGGTTGAGACCCAGTACTTC.